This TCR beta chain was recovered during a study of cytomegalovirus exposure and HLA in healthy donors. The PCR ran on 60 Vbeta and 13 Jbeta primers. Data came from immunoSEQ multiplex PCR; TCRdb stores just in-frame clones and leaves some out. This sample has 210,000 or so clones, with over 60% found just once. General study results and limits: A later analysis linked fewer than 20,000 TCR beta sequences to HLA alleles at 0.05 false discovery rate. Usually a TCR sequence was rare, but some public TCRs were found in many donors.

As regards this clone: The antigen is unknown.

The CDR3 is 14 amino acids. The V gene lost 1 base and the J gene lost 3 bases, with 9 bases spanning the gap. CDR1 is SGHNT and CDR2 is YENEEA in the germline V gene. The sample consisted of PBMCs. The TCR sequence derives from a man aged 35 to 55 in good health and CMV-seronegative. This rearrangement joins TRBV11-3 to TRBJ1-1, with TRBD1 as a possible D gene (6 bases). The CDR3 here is CASSLGGGYTEAFF. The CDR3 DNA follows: TGTGCCAGCAGCTTAGGGGGGGGCTACACTGAAGCTTTCTTT.